Shown below are 18 T cell receptor beta chains from a single sample sequenced in a study of blood T cell repertoires in COVID-19. Clones were sequenced by immunoSEQ multiplex PCR, and TCRdb holds only the in-frame ones, with some missing. Here the sample spans 240,000 or so clones, around 87% being singletons. The source material was peripheral blood. The receptor source for this set is a woman aged 25 to 45 who had recovered from COVID-19.

The V gene is TRBV4-1, the J gene TRBJ1-1; 7 nucleotides agree with TRBD1. Germline V gene sequence: CDR1 MGHRA, CDR2 YSYEKL. This CDR3 contains 18 residues. Trimming removed 4 bases from V and 3 bases from J; junction bases left unmatched: 17. The CDR3 loop reads CASSRTGAAFGTDTEAFF. In DNA form, the CDR3 reads TGCGCCAGCAGCCGAACAGGGGCCGCCTTTGGCACGGACACTGAAGCTTTCTTT.

The genes are TRBV3-1 (or the pseudogene TRBV3-2) and TRBJ1-2, with D unresolved. CDR3 length: 13 amino acids. Germline CDR1 LGHDT, CDR2 YNNKEL (reference sequence). V lost 5 bases to trimming and J lost 3 bases, with 10 bases between them. In DNA form, the CDR3 reads TGTGCCAGCAGCGAGGGAGCTTACTATGGCTACACCTTC. Its protein product is CASSEGAYYGYTF.

J is TRBJ1-2 and V is TRBV10-1; D possibly corresponds to TRBD1 (5 bases). The CDR3 is made up of 21 amino acids. V lost 0 bases to trimming and J lost 6 bases, with 32 bases between them. CDR1 and CDR2 (germline): WNHNN, SYGVQD (reference sequence). The CDR3 nucleotides are TGCGCCAGCAGTGAGTCCGGGGGACCCGGGGCGCGCGAAAAATTGGCGGATGGCTACACCTTC. Translation: CASSESGGPGAREKLADGYTF.

The chain combines TRBV5-1 with TRBJ1-4; the match to TRBD1 covers 7 bases. The CDR3 covers 15 residues. The V gene end was trimmed by 0 bases and the J gene end by 4 bases; junction bases not matched to a gene: 3. CDR1 and CDR2 (germline): SGHRS, YFSETQ. CDR3 bases: TGCGCCAGCAGCTTGGAGGGGGCTGATAATGAAAAACTGTTTTTT. Amino acid sequence: CASSLEGADNEKLFF.

This clone came up a few times. V and J are TRBV7-9 and TRBJ2-7; D is possibly TRBD2 (5 bases). Germline assignment: CDR1 SEHNR and CDR2 FQNEAQ (reference sequence). The ends were cut back, 5 bases at V and 4 bases at J, with 12 bases in the middle. This CDR3 is 13 amino acids long. The CDR3 sequence: CASSPTERYEQYF. The CDR3 DNA follows: TGTGCCAGCAGCCCTACCGAGCGGTACGAGCAGTACTTC.

V is TRBV7-2 and J is TRBJ1-3; tentative D call: TRBD1 (5 bases). Germline lookup yields CDR1 SGHTA and CDR2 FQGNSA. The V gene lost 5 bases and the J gene lost 9 bases, with 11 bases spanning the gap. The CDR3 is 12 residues long. The CDR3 nucleotides are TGTGCCAGCAGCGCAAACCAGGGCACCATATATTTT. Encoded protein: CASSANQGTIYF.

This rearrangement joins TRBV5-6 to TRBJ1-2; D perhaps matches TRBD1 (5 bases). The germline V gene has CDR1 SGHDT and CDR2 YYEEEE. CDR3 size: 14 residues. V was pared by 1 base and J by 5 bases, with 12 bases between. The CDR3 nucleotides read TGTGCCAGCAGCTTGTCGACAGCGCCGTATGGCTACACCTTC. Translating gives CASSLSTAPYGYTF.

V is TRBV27 and J is TRBJ1-1; 7 bases are shared with TRBD1. V trimming: 8 bases; J trimming: 6 bases; junction bases outside the gene matches: 15. CDR3 length equals 15 residues. Germline assignment: CDR1 MNHEY and CDR2 SMNVEV (reference sequence). This CDR3 reads CASQENRGKESEAFF. The CDR3 DNA reads as TGTGCCAGCCAGGAGAACAGGGGAAAGGAATCTGAAGCTTTCTTT.

The gene calls are TRBV7-3 and TRBJ2-1; D may be TRBD1 (5 bases). The V gene's germline CDR1 is SGHTA and CDR2 FQGTGA. Between the trimmed V and J ends, which lost 1 base and 5 bases, there was a span of 9 bases. The CDR3 covers 14 residues. The CDR3 sequence: CASSLNLRDNEQFF. CDR3 sequence (DNA): TGTGCCAGCAGCTTAAACCTCAGGGACAATGAGCAGTTCTTC.

This chain joins TRBV4-1 and TRBJ1-2; tentative D call: TRBD1 (6 bases). This CDR3 has 14 amino acids. V lost 4 bases and J 6 bases, leaving 15 bases between the germline ends. Germline V gives CDR1 MGHRA, CDR2 YSYEKL. The CDR3 loop reads CASSPQGGLHGYTF. CDR3 nucleotide sequence: TGCGCCAGCAGCCCACAGGGAGGGCTTCATGGCTACACCTTC.

The chain couples TRBV7-6 to TRBJ2-2, with D possibly matching TRBD1 (6 bases). The ends were cut back, 2 bases at V and 5 bases at J, with 6 bases in the middle. Germline V gene lookup returns CDR1 SGHVS and CDR2 FNYEAQ. CDR3 length: 13 residues. Written as DNA, the CDR3 is TGTGCCAGCAGCTTAAGGGGGACCGGGGAGCTGTTTTTT. This encodes CASSLRGTGELFF.

This rearrangement joins TRBV5-4 to TRBJ1-2; 10 nucleotides match TRBD1. Germline V lookup: CDR1 SGHNT, CDR2 YYREEE (reference sequence). This CDR3 region has 14 residues. Trimming at V came to 6 bases and at J to 7 bases, leaving 9 bases not matched to a gene. The CDR3 DNA reads as TGTGCCAGCACCCGAGGACAGGGGGACTTTGGCTACACCTTC. Protein product: CASTRGQGDFGYTF.

In the case of this clone: The sample contains more than one DNA sequence encoding this CDR3. The chain couples TRBV7-2 to TRBJ2-3; D unclear. The CDR3 contains 14 residues. Per germline, CDR1 SGHTA and CDR2 FQGNSA. Trimming shortened V by 1 base and J by 4 bases, and 9 bases separated the two germline ends. The CDR3 coding sequence is TGTGCCAGCAGCTTAGGCGGTGGCGCAGATACGCAGTATTTT. This sequence encodes CASSLGGGADTQYF.

The chain recombines TRBV29-1 with TRBJ2-7, with D uncertain. Trimming took 5 bases from V and 0 from J, leaving 8 bases between them. Looked up from germline, CDR1 is SQVTM and CDR2 is ANQGSEA. This CDR3 comprises 12 residues. DNA of the CDR3: TGCAGCGTTACGACATCCTCCTACGAGCAGTACTTC. It translates to CSVTTSSYEQYF.

J is TRBJ1-2 and V is TRBV9; weak D call: TRBD1 (6 bases). The CDR3 is 15 amino acids. Deletions cut 4 bases from V and 3 bases from J, with 16 bases between. The germline V gene has CDR1 SGDLS and CDR2 YYNGEE. The CDR3 region has the DNA TGTGCCAGCAGCACAACCGGGACATCCTACTATGGCTACACCTTC. Translating it yields CASSTTGTSYYGYTF.

This clone has only one observation. This same CDR3 is encoded by further DNA sequences in the sample. The chain joins TRBV7-2 to TRBJ1-1; D gene unclear. The V gene lost 1 base and the J gene lost 1 base, with 7 bases spanning the gap. The germline V gene encodes CDR1 SGHTA and CDR2 FQGNSA. CDR3 length equals 14 residues. The CDR3 DNA reads TGTGCCAGCAGCTTAGAGGGAGGGAACACTGAAGCTTTCTTT. Its protein is CASSLEGGNTEAFF. The entire variable domain, with the rest obtained from reference TRBV7-2 and TRBJ1-1, is as follows: GAGVSQSPSNKVTEKGKDVELRCDPISGHTALYWYRQSLGQGLEFLIYFQGNSAPDKSGLPSDRFSAERTGGSVSTLTIQRTQQEDSAVYLCASSLEGGNTEAFFGQGTRLTVV.

Only one count was recorded for this clone. The chain uses TRBV21-1 and TRBJ1-6; TRBD1, the table's D call, lacks a check against the DNA. TRBV21-1 is marked as a pseudogene. The length of the CDR3 is 13 residues. DNA of the CDR3: TGTGCCAGCAGCAAGGCCTGGTCTTCACCCCTCCACTTT. Translation gives CASSKAWSSPLHF.

The chain has TRBV5-1 and TRBJ1-1; D is undetermined. From germline, CDR1 is SGHRS and CDR2 YFSETQ. The V end lost 4 bases, the J end lost 3 bases, and 16 bases lay between the germline ends. The CDR3 runs to 15 residues. The CDR3 DNA sequence: TGCGCCAGCAGCCATTCCGAGGGTTTGTACACTGAAGCTTTCTTT. Translation gives CASSHSEGLYTEAFF.